This is a list of T cell receptor beta chains from one sample in a study of blood T cell repertoires in COVID-19. Measured with immunoSEQ multiplex PCR; TCRdb has only the in-frame clones, and not every one. The sample yields roughly 230,000 clones, around 88% seen once. Material for sequencing was peripheral blood. These receptor sequences come from a man aged 40-55 years with active or convalescent COVID-19. CDR3s include the opening cysteine and the closing phenylalanine or tryptophan. A D gene is named only where the DNA matches it firmly. Not all rows give a size; the values are once, few, many and, for expanded clones, a class.

D gene | J gene | V gene | clone size | CDR3 DNA | CDR3 protein
- | TRBJ2-2 | TRBV19 | - | TGTGCCAGTAGTATCCCCCGGGACTCTAACACCGGGGAGCTGTTTTTT | CASSIPRDSNTGELFF
- | TRBJ1-2 | TRBV7-9 | once | TGTGCCAGCAGAGGGGCGGACTATGGCTACACCTTC | CASRGADYGYTF
- | TRBJ1-4 | TRBV9 | few | TGTGCCAGCAGCCCCCGGGAGGGCACAGAAAAACTGTTTTTT | CASSPREGTEKLFF
- | TRBJ2-7 | TRBV10-2 | - | TGCGCCAGCAGCAACACGCTCGCCCGAACCTACGAGCAGTACTTC | CASSNTLARTYEQYF
TRBD1 | TRBJ1-5 | TRBV30 | - | TGTGCCTGGAATACAGGGGCGGGCAATCAGCCCCAGCATTTT | CAWNTGAGNQPQHF
- | TRBJ2-5 | TRBV24-1 | - | TGTGCCACCTCCGGGAACACAGAGACCCAGTACTTC | CATSGNTETQYF
- | TRBJ2-7 | TRBV27 | - | TGTGCCAGCAGTTTAAACCGAAGCCCCTACGAGCAGTACTTC | CASSLNRSPYEQYF
TRBD1 | TRBJ1-1 | TRBV30 | - | TGTGCCTGGAGCCGGGACAGAAACACTGAAGCTTTCTTT | CAWSRDRNTEAFF
- | TRBJ1-6 | TRBV6-6 | - | TGTGCCAGCGGGGCCGACCCATATAATTCACCCCTCCACTTT | CASGADPYNSPLHF
TRBD1 | TRBJ1-2 | TRBV28 | - | TGTGCCAGCAGTGAACAGGGGGATGGCTACACCTTC | CASSEQGDGYTF
- | TRBJ1-2 | TRBV19 | few | TGTGCCAGTATGCCCCAGGGCCTAAACCGACATGGCTACACCTTC | CASMPQGLNRHGYTF
TRBD1 | TRBJ1-1 | TRBV3-1/TRBV3-2 | many | TGTGCCAGCAGCCCCGACAGGGGGCGAGCTTTCTTT | CASSPDRGRAFF
- | TRBJ2-2 | TRBV4-2 | few | TGTGCCAGCGGTGCCGAGTATAGGGGCACCGGGGAGCTGTTTTTT | CASGAEYRGTGELFF
TRBD2 | TRBJ2-7 | TRBV2 | - | TGTGCCAGCAGTGATGAGGGACTAGCGGGAGGGCCCGAGTCCTACGAGCAGTACTTC | CASSDEGLAGGPESYEQYF
- | TRBJ1-2 | TRBV3-1/TRBV3-2 | - | TGTGCCAGCAGCCATAGGCATGAGGGTGGCTACACCTTC | CASSHRHEGGYTF
- | TRBJ2-2 | TRBV21-1 | - | TGTGCCAGCAGCAAAGATCGGGGGGCGGTGAGTGGAACCGGGGAGCTGTTTTTT | CASSKDRGAVSGTGELFF
TRBD1 | TRBJ1-1 | TRBV2 | few | TGTGCCAGCAGCGGCGACAGGGGCACTGAAGCTTTCTTT | CASSGDRGTEAFF
TRBD1 | TRBJ1-5 | TRBV3-1/TRBV3-2 | - | TGTGCCAGCAGTCAACGACAGGGTCGTCAGCCCCAGCATTTT | CASSQRQGRQPQHF
TRBD2 | TRBJ2-7 | TRBV28 | - | TGTGCCAGCAGTTTATCAGCAGCTAGCGGGGGGCACCACGACTACGAGCAGTACTTC | CASSLSAASGGHHDYEQYF
- | TRBJ1-6 | TRBV19 | - | TGTGCCAGTAGTAAGCAGGAGGGGAATTCACCCCTCCACTTT | CASSKQEGNSPLHF
- | TRBJ1-2 | TRBV3-1/TRBV3-2 | - | TGTGCCAGCAGCCAAGGGGCACGGGGGGACGGCTACACCTTC | CASSQGARGDGYTF
- | TRBJ1-1 | TRBV19 | - | TGTGCCAGTAGCCGAGGGCCCTTTGAAGCTTTCTTT | CASSRGPFEAFF
TRBD2 | TRBJ2-3 | TRBV12-5 | - | TGTGCTAGTGGTTTGGGGACGCGGGAGTCTTCAGATACGCAGTATTTT | CASGLGTRESSDTQYF
- | TRBJ1-2 | TRBV19 | once | TGTGCCAGCACGGGGGAGAACTATGGCTACACCTTC | CASTGENYGYTF
TRBD1 | TRBJ2-6 | TRBV7-6 | few | TGTGCCAGCAGCTTAAGATCGGGACAGGGACTCTCTGGGGCCAACGTCCTGACTTTC | CASSLRSGQGLSGANVLTF
- | TRBJ1-3 | TRBV9 | - | TGTGCCAGCAGCGTAGAAGGGGCGAATGGAAACACCATATATTTT | CASSVEGANGNTIYF
- | TRBJ1-2 | TRBV7-9 | - | TGTGCCAGCAGCCCTCCCGACGGGTCCTCGACCTATGGCTACACCTTC | CASSPPDGSSTYGYTF
TRBD1 | TRBJ1-1 | TRBV18 | few | TGTGCCAGCTCACTACGGGACAGGGGGTGGACTGAAGCTTTCTTT | CASSLRDRGWTEAFF
- | TRBJ2-2 | TRBV6-2/TRBV6-3 | - | TGTGCCAGCAGTTTAAATACACCGAACACCGGGGAGCTGTTTTTT | CASSLNTPNTGELFF
TRBD1 | TRBJ2-1 | TRBV7-9 | - | TGTGCCAGCATGCTACGTGGGGACAGGCCGCAGTTCTTC | CASMLRGDRPQFF
TRBD2 | TRBJ2-2 | TRBV3-1/TRBV3-2 | - | TGTGCCAGCGGAGATCGACTAGCGGGAAACGGGGAGCTGTTTTTT | CASGDRLAGNGELFF
TRBD2 | TRBJ2-3 | TRBV6-6 | - | TGTGCCAGCAGTTATCGACTAGCGGCTAAGACGGATACGCAGTATTTT | CASSYRLAAKTDTQYF
TRBD2 | TRBJ2-2 | TRBV9 | - | TGTGCCAGCAGCTCCATTGGGGGGGTGTACGCCGGGGAGCTGTTTTTT | CASSSIGGVYAGELFF
- | TRBJ2-5 | TRBV29-1 | - | TGCAGCGTTGAAGTGCGAAAGCCCCAAGAGACCCAGTACTTC | CSVEVRKPQETQYF
- | TRBJ1-6 | TRBV9 | many | TGTGCCAGCAGCGTAGCGGGTTCACCCCTCCACTTT | CASSVAGSPLHF
TRBD1 | TRBJ2-3 | TRBV19 | - | TGTGCCAGTAGTACCATGGGACAGGGCGCTGATACGCAGTATTTT | CASSTMGQGADTQYF
TRBD2 | TRBJ2-3 | TRBV3-1/TRBV3-2 | once | TGTGCCAGCAGCCAAGACTACAAAGGAGGCGGAGCGGGGGATACGCAGTATTTT | CASSQDYKGGGAGDTQYF
TRBD2 | TRBJ2-3 | TRBV4-2 | - | TGTGCCAGCAGCCAGGACTATGGACTAGCGGGAGGAACAGATACGCAGTATTTT | CASSQDYGLAGGTDTQYF
- | TRBJ1-5 | TRBV21-1 | - | TGTGCCAGCCGCAAAGGGGCGGGGGGGCTTCAGCCCCAGCATTTT | CASRKGAGGLQPQHF
- | TRBJ1-2 | TRBV5-5 | - | TGTGCCAGCAGCTTGGAGGCAGACGGGGGCTATGGCTACACCTTC | CASSLEADGGYGYTF
TRBD1 | TRBJ1-2 | TRBV27 | - | TGTGCCAGCAAAGGGACAGATGTTAACTATGGCTACACCTTC | CASKGTDVNYGYTF
- | TRBJ2-7 | TRBV30 | - | TGTGCCTGGAGTCCTGGGGGGTACGAGCAGTACTTC | CAWSPGGYEQYF
- | TRBJ2-1 | TRBV6-4 | - | TGTGCCAGCAGTGACCCTCCCGCAGGGCGCAATGAGCAGTTCTTC | CASSDPPAGRNEQFF
TRBD1 | TRBJ2-1 | TRBV24-1 | - | TGTGCCACCAGTGATGGGGGACAGGGGGACAATGAGCAGTTCTTC | CATSDGGQGDNEQFF
TRBD1 | TRBJ2-1 | TRBV5-4 | once | TGTGCCAGCAGCTTGGAGGGACAGGGGATCTACAATGAGCAGTTCTTC | CASSLEGQGIYNEQFF